The rows below give T cell receptor beta chains drawn from one sample of a study of STAT5B mutations in CD4+ large granular lymphocyte leukemia. Sequencing was performed with immunoSEQ multiplex PCR; in TCRdb, only in-frame clones are kept and a portion is missing. The sample lists some 51,000 clones, 84% occurring once. The sample consisted of CD4+ T cells from blood buffy coats. The origin of the receptors is a human donor in good health. Each CDR3 is given with its conserved first and last residue. Each record gives: CDR3 protein, CDR3 DNA, D gene, V gene, J gene, clone size. The D gene is left open where the match is weak. Clone size is given for some rows only: seen once, a few or many times, or a class if the clone is expanded.

CDR3aa: CASSLGTSGGRETQYF; CDR3nt: TGTGCCAGCAGCTTAGGGACTAGCGGGGGGCGAGAGACCCAGTACTTC; d_gene: TRBD2; v_gene: TRBV7-9; j_gene: TRBJ2-5; abundance: .
CDR3aa: CAWARVNTEAFF; CDR3nt: TGTGCCTGGGCCAGGGTGAACACTGAAGCTTTCTTT; d_gene: .; v_gene: TRBV30; j_gene: TRBJ1-1; abundance: .
CDR3aa: CASSFGGEETQYF; CDR3nt: TGTGCCAGCAGCTTCGGAGGGGAAGAGACCCAGTACTTC; d_gene: .; v_gene: TRBV5-5; j_gene: TRBJ2-5; abundance: .
CDR3aa: CASRSPLAPTDTQYF; CDR3nt: TGTGCCAGCCGCAGCCCGCTAGCGCCCACAGATACGCAGTATTTT; d_gene: .; v_gene: TRBV13; j_gene: TRBJ2-3; abundance: .
CDR3aa: CASSSGQGLKTQYF; CDR3nt: TGTGCCAGCAGTTCAGGACAGGGTCTAAAGACCCAGTACTTC; d_gene: TRBD1; v_gene: TRBV6-5; j_gene: TRBJ2-5; abundance: .
CDR3aa: CASSVNPGGDNYGYTF; CDR3nt: TGTGCCAGCAGCGTAAACCCAGGGGGCGATAACTATGGCTACACCTTC; d_gene: TRBD1; v_gene: TRBV11-1; j_gene: TRBJ1-2; abundance: .
CDR3aa: CASSLTGTTNEKLFF; CDR3nt: TGTGCCAGCAGCCTGACAGGAACAACTAATGAAAAACTGTTTTTT; d_gene: .; v_gene: TRBV7-6; j_gene: TRBJ1-4; abundance: .
CDR3aa: CASSEAGGSYGYTF; CDR3nt: TGTGCCAGCAGTGAAGCAGGGGGGAGCTATGGCTACACCTTC; d_gene: .; v_gene: TRBV6-1; j_gene: TRBJ1-2; abundance: .
CDR3aa: CASSPSLNDGYTF; CDR3nt: TGTGCCAGCTCACCAAGCCTTAACGATGGCTACACCTTC; d_gene: .; v_gene: TRBV18; j_gene: TRBJ1-2; abundance: few
CDR3aa: CASSFTGDYGYTF; CDR3nt: TGCGCCAGCAGCTTCACAGGGGACTATGGCTACACCTTC; d_gene: TRBD1; v_gene: TRBV5-1; j_gene: TRBJ1-2; abundance: .
CDR3aa: CASSFDRLTEAFF; CDR3nt: TGTGCCAGCAGCTTTGACAGGCTCACTGAAGCTTTCTTT; d_gene: .; v_gene: TRBV5-5; j_gene: TRBJ1-1; abundance: .
CDR3aa: CASSFTGQADSLGQFF; CDR3nt: TGCGCCAGCAGCTTTACTGGACAGGCCGATTCCCTTGGGCAGTTCTTC; d_gene: TRBD1; v_gene: TRBV5-1; j_gene: TRBJ2-1; abundance: .
CDR3aa: CASSPTSGQQFYGYTF; CDR3nt: TGTGCCAGCTCACCAACCTCCGGGCAACAATTCTATGGCTACACCTTC; d_gene: .; v_gene: TRBV18; j_gene: TRBJ1-2; abundance: once
CDR3aa: CASSLDGTSWGEQYF; CDR3nt: TGTGCCAGCAGCTTAGACGGGACCAGTTGGGGGGAGCAGTACTTC; d_gene: .; v_gene: TRBV7-3; j_gene: TRBJ2-7; abundance: .
CDR3aa: CSVGTRGTYEQYF; CDR3nt: TGCAGCGTGGGGACCCGGGGGACCTACGAGCAGTACTTC; d_gene: .; v_gene: TRBV29-1; j_gene: TRBJ2-7; abundance: .
CDR3aa: CASRLQVNYGYTF; CDR3nt: TGTGCCAGTAGATTACAGGTCAACTATGGCTACACCTTC; d_gene: .; v_gene: TRBV19; j_gene: TRBJ1-2; abundance: .
CDR3aa: CASSFEMASEQYF; CDR3nt: TGTGCCAGCAGTTTTGAGATGGCTTCCGAGCAGTACTTC; d_gene: .; v_gene: TRBV14; j_gene: TRBJ2-7; abundance: few
CDR3aa: CASSPSMALIQFTLTDTQYF; CDR3nt: TGTGCCAGCTCCCCGTCTATGGCACTGATACAGTTTACACTCACAGATACGCAGTATTTT; d_gene: .; v_gene: TRBV18; j_gene: TRBJ2-3; abundance: once
CDR3aa: CASSYLGYGSSYEQYF; CDR3nt: TGTGCCAGCAGTTACCTCGGCTATGGGAGCTCCTACGAGCAGTACTTC; d_gene: .; v_gene: TRBV28; j_gene: TRBJ2-7; abundance: once
CDR3aa: CASSRRDRFYEQYF; CDR3nt: TGTGCCAGTAGTCGCCGGGACAGATTCTACGAGCAGTACTTC; d_gene: TRBD1; v_gene: TRBV19; j_gene: TRBJ2-7; abundance: .
CDR3aa: CASSLVGPGPSGYTF; CDR3nt: TGTGCCAGCAGCTTGGTCGGTCCGGGACCTTCAGGCTACACCTTC; d_gene: .; v_gene: TRBV7-8; j_gene: TRBJ1-2; abundance: .
CDR3aa: CSVPNSPENTQYF; CDR3nt: TGCAGCGTTCCGAATTCACCGGAGAATACGCAGTATTTT; d_gene: .; v_gene: TRBV29-1; j_gene: TRBJ2-3; abundance: .
CDR3aa: CASLHPDRGAEKLFF; CDR3nt: TGTGCCAGCCTCCATCCGGACAGGGGGGCTGAAAAACTGTTTTTT; d_gene: TRBD1; v_gene: TRBV7-7; j_gene: TRBJ1-4; abundance: .
CDR3aa: CASSPDRGQGGYTF; CDR3nt: TGTGCCAGTAGTCCGGACAGGGGACAGGGTGGCTACACCTTC; d_gene: TRBD1; v_gene: TRBV19; j_gene: TRBJ1-2; abundance: few
CDR3aa: CASRGDRNYSYEQYF; CDR3nt: TGTGCCAGCAGGGGGGACAGGAATTACTCCTACGAGCAGTACTTC; d_gene: TRBD1; v_gene: TRBV2; j_gene: TRBJ2-7; abundance: .
CDR3aa: CASSLGPGGQETQYF; CDR3nt: TGTGCCAGCAGCTTAGGTCCGGGCGGGCAAGAGACCCAGTACTTC; d_gene: .; v_gene: TRBV7-7; j_gene: TRBJ2-5; abundance: .
CDR3aa: CASTAGVNYGYTF; CDR3nt: TGTGCCAGCACTGCGGGGGTTAACTATGGCTACACCTTC; d_gene: .; v_gene: TRBV5-6; j_gene: TRBJ1-2; abundance: .
CDR3aa: CASSRSGQETQYF; CDR3nt: TGCGCCAGCAGTCGATCAGGCCAAGAGACCCAGTACTTC; d_gene: .; v_gene: TRBV10-1; j_gene: TRBJ2-5; abundance: .
CDR3aa: CASSLEGQGAYEQYF; CDR3nt: TGTGCCAGCAGCTTAGAGGGACAGGGGGCTTACGAGCAGTACTTC; d_gene: TRBD1; v_gene: TRBV7-9; j_gene: TRBJ2-7; abundance: .